These T cell receptor beta chains were read from a single sample in a study of shared clonotypes between healthy human individuals. Assay used: immunoSEQ multiplex PCR; TCRdb lists only in-frame clones, some missing. The data contain some 2.1 million clones, just under 95% of them singletons. Material: naive CD8+ T cells from PBMCs. These receptors came from a man in his late teens or twenties in good health. Some clones in this sample may be carry-over from other donors' samples. CDR3s include the opening cysteine and the closing phenylalanine or tryptophan. Each record gives: D gene, J gene, V gene, CDR3 DNA, CDR3 protein. A D gene is named only where the DNA matches it firmly.

>.|TRBJ2-2|TRBV7-3
TGTGCCAGCAGCTCAAATTCCGGGGAGCTGTTTTTT
CASSSNSGELFF
>.|TRBJ2-2|TRBV5-1
TGCGCCAGCAGCGAACCGGGACACCTCACCGGGGAGCTGTTTTTT
CASSEPGHLTGELFF
>.|TRBJ2-1|TRBV4-1
TGCGCCAGCAGCCACGGGGGGCGGGAGTTGGTCTATGAGCAGTTCTTC
CASSHGGRELVYEQFF
>.|TRBJ1-4|TRBV29-1
TGCAGCGTTGGTGACGGGGGGTTTGAAAAACTGTTTTTT
CSVGDGGFEKLFF
>.|TRBJ2-2|TRBV5-1
TGCGCCAGCAGCGTGGTGGTGTCTCATAAAAATGGGGAGCTGTTTTTT
CASSVVVSHKNGELFF
>.|TRBJ2-3|TRBV9
TGTGCCAGCAGCGTAGATGGGGGCGGTGATACGCAGTATTTT
CASSVDGGGDTQYF
>.|TRBJ2-3|TRBV9
TGTGCCAGCAGGGGAGCGGTGACAGATACGCAGTATTTT
CASRGAVTDTQYF
>.|TRBJ1-1|TRBV27
TGTGCCAGCAGTCCGAGGGGGGGGGTGAACACTGAAGCTTTCTTT
CASSPRGGVNTEAFF
>.|TRBJ2-6|TRBV21-1
TGTGCCAGCCTCCATAAGAGGCAGGGGGCCTCTGGGGCCAACGTCCTGACTTTC
CASLHKRQGASGANVLTF
>TRBD2|TRBJ2-7|TRBV4-3
TGCGCCAGCAGCGCGGGGAGCGGGAGCTACGAGCAGTACTTC
CASSAGSGSYEQYF
>TRBD1|TRBJ1-1|TRBV7-9
TGTGCCAGCAGCCCAAATTACAGGGGGAACACTGAAGCTTTCTTT
CASSPNYRGNTEAFF
>TRBD2|TRBJ2-6|TRBV29-1
TGCAGCGTTCCGGGACTAGCGGGAGTCGACGTGGCCAACGTCCTGACTTTC
CSVPGLAGVDVANVLTF
>.|TRBJ1-2|TRBV5-1
TGCGCCAGCAGCTTGGATGCGTTTGAGTATGGCTACACCTTC
CASSLDAFEYGYTF
>TRBD2|TRBJ2-1|TRBV7-3
TGTGCCAGCAGCTTAACGGGAGGGCCTCTTCAGTTCTTC
CASSLTGGPLQFF
>TRBD1|TRBJ2-7|TRBV7-6
TGTGCCAGCAGCTTAAACCGCGGCAGGGGGCGTGAGCAGTACTTC
CASSLNRGRGREQYF
>.|TRBJ1-2|TRBV7-9
TGTGCCAGCAGCTTAGGACAGCCCGCCTATTCTAACTATGGCTACACCTTC
CASSLGQPAYSNYGYTF
>.|TRBJ1-1|TRBV25-1
TGTGCCAGCAGCTGGACAGCGGAGGCTGAAGCTTTCTTT
CASSWTAEAEAFF
>.|TRBJ2-3|TRBV29-1
TGCAGCGCGGCCGGGAGCACAGATACGCAGTATTTT
CSAAGSTDTQYF
>.|TRBJ2-7|TRBV5-4
TGTGCCAGCAGCGCCCGGGACTCTCGCTACGAGCAGTACTTC
CASSARDSRYEQYF
>TRBD1|TRBJ1-1|TRBV5-1
TGCGCCAGCAGCCCCGGGGACAGGGGAGTGCCTGAAGCTTTCTTT
CASSPGDRGVPEAFF